These 9 T cell receptor beta chains originate from one sample sequenced in a study of glioma-infiltrating T cells. Amplification of TCR alpha and beta CDR3 regions from RNA used iRepertoire nested multiplex PCR. TCRdb independently ran MiXCR on the multiplex PCR reads; one entry per CDR3 protein. This sample carries 20,000 to 25,000 distinct CDR3 sequences, just under 25% of them seen once, and the ten largest clones take about an eighth. Sequenced: glioma tissue, nonneoplastic brain tissue, or PBMCs (not recorded which). These receptors originate from a human donor with low-grade glioma or glioblastoma, undergoing nonglioma brain surgery, or in good health (not recorded which).

Comments on this clonotype: A read error may be the cause here, since a much bigger clone is one base away. The gene calls are TRBV7-2 and TRBJ1-1; D perhaps matches TRBD1 (6 bases). The CDR3 is made up of 14 amino acids. CDR1 and CDR2 (germline): SGHTA, FQGNSA. Here the CDR3 reads CASSASSDSLEALF. CDR3 DNA: TGTGCCAGCAGCGCTAGCTCGGACAGCCTTGAAGCTCTCTTT.

This chain links TRBV3-1 with TRBJ1-3; D might be TRBD1 (6 bases). CDR1 LGHDT and CDR2 YNNKEL come from the germline V gene (reference sequence). Trimming took off 5 bases at V and 9 bases at J, with 17 bases between the two ends. This CDR3 has 14 residues. The chain's CDR3 is CASSANREWGTIYF. The DNA for the CDR3 is TGTGCCAGCAGCGCCAACAGGGAATGGGGCACCATATATTTT. Filled out from reference TRBV3-1 and TRBJ1-3, the complete variable domain reads DTAVSQTPKYLVTQMGNDKSIKCEQNLGHDTMYWYKQDSKKFLKIMFSYNNKELIINETVPNRFSPKSPDKAHLNLHINSLELGDSAVYFCASSANREWGTIYFGEGSWLTVV.

This clonotype has a handful of counts. The rearrangement uses TRBV9 and TRBJ1-2; 11 bases fit TRBD1. The V and J ends lost 0 bases and 2 bases, in that order; junction bases with no gene match: 6. The length of the CDR3 is 17 residues. In germline, CDR1 is SGDLS, CDR2 YYNGEE. The CDR3 sequence: CASSVEIGQGANYGYTF. Written as DNA, the CDR3 is TGTGCCAGCAGCGTAGAGATCGGACAGGGGGCGAACTATGGCTACACCTTC.

This clonotype has more than one count but fewer than ten. A clone one base away is much larger, so this may be a read error. The chain couples TRBV7-2 to TRBJ2-1, with a weak D call TRBD2 (6 bases). CDR1 SGHTA and CDR2 FQGNSA come from the germline V gene. V was pared by 5 bases and J by 6 bases, with 17 bases between. CDR3 length equals 15 residues. CDR3 loop: CASSLTSSAVNEQFF. CDR3 coding DNA: TGTGCCAGCAGCCTTACTAGCTCAGCCGTCAATGAGCAGTTCTTC.

A word on this clonotype: At one boundary the junction diverges from the germline segment, which might be a read error. The V call is TRBV7-9, the J call TRBJ1-2, with TRBD1 matching over 11 bases. Germline V gene data show CDR1 as SEHNR and CDR2 as FQNEAQ (reference sequence). The CDR3 covers 17 residues. CDR3 in amino acids: CASSLAPGTGGLSGFTF. CDR3 DNA: TGTGCCAGCAGCTTAGCGCCCGGGACAGGGGGACTAAGCGGCTTCACCTTC.

The sample holds one count of this clonotype. A read error is possible here, since a much larger clone lies one base away. J is TRBJ1-1 and V is TRBV4-1, with D uncertain. Per the germline V gene, CDR1 is MGHRA and CDR2 is YSYEKL. CDR3 length equals 16 residues. Here the CDR3 reads CASRQDFLEQPIEAFF. CDR3 in DNA: TGCGCCAGCAGACAAGATTTTTTGGAACAGCCTATTGAAGCTTTCTTT.

This chain uses TRBV19 with TRBJ1-2; unclear D gene. The CDR3 covers 13 residues. Trimming removed 5 bases at V and 5 bases at J, with 12 bases between. Germline V lookup: CDR1 LNHDA, CDR2 SQIVND (reference sequence). The DNA of the CDR3 is TGTGCCAGTAGTCCGGGGAACTGGTATGGCTACACCTTC. It translates to CASSPGNWYGYTF.

The J gene is TRBJ2-1, the V gene TRBV20-1; no clear D. Per the germline V gene, CDR1 is DFQATT and CDR2 is SNEGSKA (reference sequence). Between the trimmed V and J ends, which lost 6 bases and 6 bases, there was a span of 12 bases. The CDR3 consists of 12 residues. The CDR3 is CSAPKETNEQFF. In DNA form, the CDR3 reads TGCAGTGCCCCAAAAGAGACCAATGAGCAGTTCTTC.

This clonotype occurred many times. The genes are TRBV6-1 and TRBJ2-6; 8 nucleotides line up with TRBD1. In germline, CDR1 is MNHNS, CDR2 SASEGT. This CDR3 contains 17 residues. Trimming at V came to 7 bases and at J to 2 bases, leaving 10 bases not matched to a gene. CDR3 residues: CASNIGQGAAGANVLTF. The DNA of the CDR3 is TGTGCCAGCAACATAGGGCAGGGGGCAGCTGGGGCCAACGTCCTGACTTTC.